The present T cell receptor beta chain was sequenced within a study of cytomegalovirus exposure and HLA in healthy donors. Turning to the study itself: Earlier work reported approximately 100 million unique TCR beta sequences from about 170 million T cells. Study-level points and caveats: Clonal expansion, a later analysis showed, was greater in HLA-associated TCR beta chains than in equally common others. Across donors, most TCRs were seen rarely, yet some public ones were widespread.

Vbeta (60) and Jbeta (13) primers were used in the PCR. In the authors' workflow: Later, an analysis found 75 million to 100 million unique TCR beta chains, and 10 million to 11 million of these were shared. TCRdb's table, derived via immunoSEQ multiplex PCR, lists solely in-frame clones and lacks some. Clone size and the V and J calls come from that table; the DNA yielded D and trimming. The sample lists 150,000 to 200,000 clones, roughly three quarters occurring once. Concerning this clone itself: Its antigen is unidentified.

The sequencing input was PBMCs. This receptor was obtained from a middle-aged man in good health and CMV-seropositive.

The CDR3: CASSVERGFYNEQFF. For the CDR3, the DNA is TGTGCCAGCAGCGTAGAGCGGGGGTTCTACAATGAGCAGTTCTTC. This sequence joins TRBV9 and TRBJ2-1, with TRBD2 identical over 8 bases. CDR1 is SGDLS, CDR2 YYNGEE, per germline. V trimming: 0 bases; J trimming: 3 bases; junction bases outside the gene matches: 2. This CDR3 has 15 amino acids. Looking up the rest from reference TRBV9 and TRBJ2-1 gives the full variable domain: DSGVTQTPKHLITATGQRVTLRCSPRSGDLSVYWYQQSLDQGLQFLIQYYNGEERAKGNILERFSAQQFPDLHSELNLSSLELGDSALYFCASSVERGFYNEQFFGPGTRLTVL.